This T cell receptor (beta chain) was profiled in a study of cytomegalovirus exposure and HLA in healthy donors. Notes on the study in general: The study labeled fewer than 200 TCR beta chains cytomegalovirus-associated. TCR beta V segments were, for the most part, productive about 87% or about 30% of the time in an earlier analysis. 87-base-pair reads could not separate some V segments, including TRBV6-2 and TRBV6-3. There were several of the most significant clusters that appeared linked to common viral pathogens in a later analysis.

Trimming pared 4 bases from V and 7 bases from J, leaving 13 bases between. Germline V gives CDR1 SQVTM, CDR2 ANQGSEA. The CDR3 length is 13 residues. A note on this clone: Its antigen is not identified.

The PCR contained 60 Vbeta and 13 Jbeta primers. Clones were read by immunoSEQ multiplex PCR, and TCRdb kept only the in-frame ones, dropping some. The sample's table shows some 70,000 clones. The sample comprised PBMCs. This receptor was identified in a man in his forties in good health and CMV-seronegative. The chain couples TRBV29-1 to TRBJ2-2; perhaps TRBD1 as D (5 bases). The CDR3 nucleotides are TGCAGCGTTGGCAGGGCCGGCGGCGGGGAGCTGTTTTTT. The encoded protein is CSVGRAGGGELFF.